This T cell receptor beta chain was documented in a study of blood T cell repertoires in COVID-19. This table comes from immunoSEQ multiplex PCR, and its TCRdb copy is limited to in-frame clones, with some not included. The profile covers 650,000 to 800,000 clones, with about 87% appearing a single time and over 0.2% taken by the ten largest. Looked up from germline, CDR1 is MDHEN and CDR2 is SYDVKM. The CDR3 covers 15 residues. With 4 bases removed from V and 0 bases from J, the gap between germline ends came to 13 bases. The chain joins TRBV28 to TRBJ2-7; D gene ambiguous. Sequencing was performed on peripheral blood. The sequence derives from a woman aged 18-30 years with acute or convalescent COVID-19. The CDR3 DNA is TGTGCCAGCAGTTATGGGCTTACCTTCTCCTACGAGCAGTACTTC. Amino acid sequence: CASSYGLTFSYEQYF.